The clone carrying this T cell receptor beta chain has a single count. Its target is unknown. The data derive from a study of T cell responses to AZD1222 COVID-19 vaccine. Findings of the study overall: Among the donors, most were white British and more were female, and clonal diversity was possibly underestimated. Two doses of AZD1222 preceded a rise in Spike-specific TCR breadth and depth. Across the whole spike, CD4 TCRs peaked at regions 160-218 and 743-854. Sampled repertoires all dated from after the peak T cell response.

Measured with immunoSEQ multiplex PCR; TCRdb has only the in-frame clones, and not every one. The sample gives some 100,000 clones, about 88% of which show up once; 16% is in the top ten. The germline gives CDR1 KGHSH, CDR2 LQKENI. Trimming at V came to 6 bases and at J to 5 bases, leaving 11 bases not matched to a gene. The length of the CDR3 is 16 residues. The TCR comes from an adult in good health. The chain recombines TRBV18 with TRBJ2-3, with 10 bases identical to TRBD2. Specimen: peripheral blood, collected on day 0 of AZD1222 vaccination. The CDR3 is CASSSQAGGRLDTQYF. In DNA, the CDR3 is TGTGCCAGCTCGTCACAAGCGGGGGGGCGATTAGATACGCAGTATTTT.